These 21 T cell receptor beta chains were sequenced from one sample in a study of regulatory T cells. Study findings and constraints: Hydrophobic residues at CDR3 positions 6 and 7 were enriched in conventional CD4+ T cells of CD3G-deficient patients.

The PCR used 52 TRBV and 13 TRBJ primers. This table comes from immunoSEQ multiplex PCR, and its TCRdb copy is limited to in-frame clones, with some not included. The table records about 34,000 clones, 93% of them present only once. The antigens of these receptors remain unknown. The source material was conventional CD4+ T cells sorted from blood. These TCRs come from a child younger than 10 with CD3G deficiency.

The chain carries TRBV28 and TRBJ1-2; D not resolved. The CDR3 is 16 amino acids. With 5 bases removed from V and 3 bases from J, the gap between germline ends came to 19 bases. Germline CDR1 and CDR2: MDHEN and SYDVKM. The CDR3 reads CASSEAESSAHYGYTF. CDR3 nucleotides: TGTGCCAGCAGTGAGGCTGAGTCGTCAGCCCACTATGGCTACACCTTC.

The V gene is TRBV6-1, the J gene TRBJ2-7; 8 bases match TRBD2. This CDR3 spans 16 amino acids. The junction had 7 bases not matched to a gene; V was cut back by 2 bases and J by 1 base. Germline CDR1 and CDR2: MNHNS and SASEGT. CDR3 residues: CASSELAGGGSYEQYF. The CDR3 region has the DNA TGTGCCAGCAGTGAACTGGCGGGAGGAGGATCCTACGAGCAGTACTTC.

Only one count was recorded for this clone. This rearrangement joins TRBV28 to TRBJ2-2; a possible D gene is TRBD2 (5 bases). CDR3 length: 14 residues. Per germline, CDR1 MDHEN and CDR2 SYDVKM. V was cut by 6 bases and J by 6 bases, with 14 bases left in between. The DNA for the CDR3 is TGTGCCAGCAGGGGGAGCAGACTGTCCGGGGAGCTGTTTTTT. This gives the protein CASRGSRLSGELFF.

The CDR3 is CASSSLNYGYTF. The CDR3 nucleotides read TGTGCCAGCAGTTCCCTTAACTATGGCTACACCTTC. The chain carries TRBV28 and TRBJ1-2; D gene unclear. CDR3 length equals 12 residues. V was shortened by 4 bases and J by 1 base, with 4 bases between the two germline ends. Looked up from germline, CDR1 is MDHEN and CDR2 is SYDVKM.

The chain combines TRBV28 with TRBJ2-3; TRBD2 matches 11 bases. CDR1 MDHEN and CDR2 SYDVKM come from the germline V gene. The CDR3 contains 15 residues. J gave up 1 base and V 6 bases, and 3 bases lay outside the gene matches. CDR3 amino acids: CASSPGLAGTDTQYF. Here the CDR3 DNA reads TGTGCCAGCAGCCCGGGACTAGCGGGCACAGATACGCAGTATTTT.

The chain is built from TRBV19 and TRBJ1-5; D is undetermined. Deletions cut 2 bases from V and 3 bases from J, with 8 bases between. Germline loops: CDR1 LNHDA, CDR2 SQIVND (reference sequence). This CDR3 has 14 residues. The CDR3 protein is CASSIWGFNQPQHF. CDR3 in DNA: TGTGCCAGTAGTATATGGGGATTCAATCAGCCCCAGCATTTT.

This chain links TRBV6-6 with TRBJ1-2; the match to TRBD1 covers 10 bases. Germline-derived CDR1 and CDR2 are MNHNY and SVGAGI (reference sequence). V lost 2 bases to trimming and J lost 8 bases; unmatched junction nucleotides: 8. The CDR3 runs to 15 residues. CDR3 bases: TGTGCCAGCAGTTACCCGGGACAGGGGAATGAAGGCTACACCTTC. It translates to CASSYPGQGNEGYTF.

This clone appeared a single time. The J gene is TRBJ2-7, the V gene TRBV28, with no clear D. With 3 bases removed from V and 2 bases from J, the gap between germline ends came to 11 bases. The CDR3 extends over 14 amino acids. Germline lookup yields CDR1 MDHEN and CDR2 SYDVKM. CDR3 loop: CASSFHGLTYEQYF. In nucleotides, the CDR3 is TGTGCCAGCAGTTTTCATGGTCTTACCTACGAGCAGTACTTC. The whole variable domain, remainder taken from reference TRBV28 and TRBJ2-7, is DVKVTQSSRYLVKRTGEKVFLECVQDMDHENMFWYRQDPGLGLRLIYFSYDVKMKEKGDIPEGYSVSREKKERFSLILESASTNQTSMYLCASSFHGLTYEQYFGPGTRLTVT.

The chain couples TRBV28 to TRBJ2-3; no clear D. This CDR3 has 11 residues. Between the trimmed V and J ends, which lost 5 bases and 7 bases, there was a span of 7 bases. The germline V gene encodes CDR1 MDHEN and CDR2 SYDVKM. CDR3 bases: TGTGCCAGCAGTCCGTGGAATACGCAGTATTTT. It encodes CASSPWNTQYF. The whole variable domain, filled in from reference TRBV28 and TRBJ2-3, reads DVKVTQSSRYLVKRTGEKVFLECVQDMDHENMFWYRQDPGLGLRLIYFSYDVKMKEKGDIPEGYSVSREKKERFSLILESASTNQTSMYLCASSPWNTQYFGPGTRLTVL.

In this sample, this clone turned up once. V and J are TRBV28 and TRBJ1-2, with 7 bases identical to TRBD1. Trimming removed 7 bases from V and 6 bases from J; junction bases left unmatched: 8. The CDR3 runs 13 residues. Germline CDR1 is MDHEN and CDR2 is SYDVKM. CDR3 protein: CASTNRGANGYTF. CDR3 nucleotides: TGTGCCAGCACTAACAGGGGCGCTAATGGCTACACCTTC.

The chain has TRBV28 and TRBJ2-3, with D unresolved. The V end was cut by 0 bases, the J end by 3 bases, with 7 bases between. This CDR3 comprises 14 residues. Germline V CDR1 and CDR2: MDHEN, SYDVKM. CDR3 in DNA: TGTGCCAGCAGTTTATGGCCGATAACAGATACGCAGTATTTT. Translating gives CASSLWPITDTQYF. Based on the CDR3 plus reference TRBV28 and TRBJ2-3, the full variable domain is DVKVTQSSRYLVKRTGEKVFLECVQDMDHENMFWYRQDPGLGLRLIYFSYDVKMKEKGDIPEGYSVSREKKERFSLILESASTNQTSMYLCASSLWPITDTQYFGPGTRLTVL.

CDR3 in DNA: TGTGCCAGCAGTATACGGGTCCGGACTGAAGCTTTCTTT. This translates into CASSIRVRTEAFF. This chain connects TRBV6-1 to TRBJ1-1; D gene uncertain. CDR3 length: 13 amino acids. Trimming cost V 5 bases and J 5 bases, with 12 bases left between them. Germline CDR1 is MNHNS and CDR2 is SASEGT.

This clone is judged medium-sized. V and J are TRBV19 and TRBJ2-3; 9 positions match TRBD2. The CDR3 covers 14 residues. Trimming took 6 bases from V and 5 from J; bases not matched to a gene: 6. The germline CDR1 and CDR2 sequences are LNHDA and SQIVND (reference sequence). DNA of the CDR3: TGTGCCAGTAGAGGCGCGGGAGGGGTAGATACGCAGTATTTT. Amino acid sequence: CASRGAGGVDTQYF.

The V gene is TRBV28, the J gene TRBJ1-1; D is uncertain. The V end lost 7 bases, the J end lost 0 bases, and 15 bases lay between the germline ends. This CDR3 has 15 residues. The germline gives CDR1 MDHEN, CDR2 SYDVKM. CDR3: CASKTSGILNTEAFF. DNA of the CDR3: TGTGCCAGCAAAACGTCCGGTATTCTGAACACTGAAGCTTTCTTT. Filled out from reference TRBV28 and TRBJ1-1, the complete variable domain reads DVKVTQSSRYLVKRTGEKVFLECVQDMDHENMFWYRQDPGLGLRLIYFSYDVKMKEKGDIPEGYSVSREKKERFSLILESASTNQTSMYLCASKTSGILNTEAFFGQGTRLTVV.

This clone was seen just once. The rearrangement links TRBV6-6 to TRBJ1-1, with 9 bases identical to TRBD1. This CDR3 comprises 14 residues. Germline V gene lookup returns CDR1 MNHNY and CDR2 SVGAGI (reference sequence). V shed 8 bases, J shed 4 bases, and the junction held 8 bases outside the gene matches. The DNA of the CDR3 is TGTGCCAGCGCTGACTGGGGACAGGGCACTGAAGCTTTCTTT. Amino acid sequence: CASADWGQGTEAFF.

The chain joins TRBV28 to TRBJ2-1, with 8 nucleotides matching TRBD2. This CDR3 has 14 amino acids. The V and J ends lost 5 bases and 7 bases, in that order; junction bases with no gene match: 7. Germline loops: CDR1 MDHEN, CDR2 SYDVKM. The chain's CDR3 is CASSPGLARNEQFF. As DNA, the CDR3 is TGTGCCAGCAGTCCCGGACTAGCAAGGAATGAGCAGTTCTTC.

The chain is built from TRBV10-3 and TRBJ2-7; TRBD1 agrees at 7 bases. This CDR3 spans 15 amino acids. V dropped 3 bases and J dropped 5; count of bases not matched to a gene: 10. Per the germline V gene, CDR1 is ENHRY and CDR2 is SYGVKD. The CDR3 nucleotides read TGTGCCATCAGTGACCCAAAGGGGGCCGACCACGAGCAGTACTTC. It yields the protein CAISDPKGADHEQYF.

V is TRBV27 and J is TRBJ2-1; D not resolved. V was shortened by 8 bases and J by 0 bases, with 14 bases between the two germline ends. CDR1 and CDR2 from the germline V gene are MNHEY and SMNVEV (reference sequence). CDR3 size: 15 residues. CDR3 region: CASATFRSSYNEQFF. The CDR3, as DNA: TGTGCCAGCGCCACCTTCAGGAGCTCCTACAATGAGCAGTTCTTC.

This clone has only one observation. This chain links TRBV7-9 with TRBJ2-3; 9 bases map to TRBD1. Unmatched junction bases numbered 5, after V lost 5 bases and J lost 2 bases. The CDR3 runs 15 residues. Germline assignment: CDR1 SEHNR and CDR2 FQNEAQ (reference sequence). The CDR3 region has the DNA TGTGCCAGCAGCCTGGGACAGGGAGCCACAGATACGCAGTATTTT. Amino acids: CASSLGQGATDTQYF. The complete variable domain, with remaining parts taken from reference TRBV7-9 and TRBJ2-3, reads DTGVSQNPRHKITKRGQNVTFRCDPISEHNRLYWYRQTLGQGPEFLTYFQNEAQLEKSRLLSDRFSAERPKGSFSTLEIQRTEQGDSAMYLCASSLGQGATDTQYFGPGTRLTVL.

V and J are TRBV5-1 and TRBJ2-2; the D is unclear. From germline, CDR1 is SGHRS and CDR2 YFSETQ. This CDR3 is 13 amino acids long. Trimming cost V 1 base and J 8 bases, with 9 bases left between them. This CDR3 is CASSLMVAGELFF. Here the CDR3 DNA reads TGCGCCAGCAGCTTGATGGTCGCTGGGGAGCTGTTTTTT.

This chain joins TRBV18 and TRBJ2-3; no clear D. Germline CDR1 reads KGHSH; CDR2 reads LQKENI. V lost 4 bases and J 2 bases, leaving 10 bases between the germline ends. CDR3 length: 14 amino acids. This chain's CDR3 is CASSRVGITDTQYF. The CDR3 DNA reads as TGTGCCAGCTCACGTGTGGGGATCACAGATACGCAGTATTTT.